One and the same sample provided the 20 T cell receptor beta chains below, sequenced in a study of blood T cell repertoires in COVID-19. Clones were sequenced by immunoSEQ multiplex PCR, and TCRdb holds only the in-frame ones, with some missing. In the table there are about 200,000 clones, more than 85% of which are singletons. Source material: peripheral blood. The receptor source for this set is a man aged 60 to 75 with acute or convalescent COVID-19.

A word on this clone: The sample carries other DNA sequences with the same CDR3. V gene TRBV6-5 combines with J gene TRBJ1-6, with D uncertain. Deletions cut 6 bases from V and 6 bases from J, with 9 bases between. Germline V gene lookup returns CDR1 MNHEY and CDR2 SVGAGI. The CDR3 covers 13 residues. The CDR3 bases are TGTGCCAGCAGCCGGACTGGTAATTCACCCCTCCACTTT. Residues: CASSRTGNSPLHF.

The V and J genes are TRBV19 and TRBJ2-1, with TRBD2 identical over 13 bases. Germline CDR1 reads LNHDA; CDR2 reads SQIVND (reference sequence). V lost 3 bases and J lost 2; bases outside the gene matches: 7. The CDR3 consists of 18 residues. In DNA, the CDR3 is TGTGCCAGTAGTATTTTGACTAGCGGGGGGATCACCTACAATGAGCAGTTCTTC. Translating gives CASSILTSGGITYNEQFF.

The CDR3 region has the DNA TGCAGCGTTGAAGGGGGGCAGGGAAACATTCAGTACTTC. This translates into CSVEGGQGNIQYF. This chain connects TRBV29-1 to TRBJ2-4; D may be TRBD1 (6 bases). The germline V and J ends were trimmed by 1 base and 6 bases, with 10 bases remaining between them. Germline lookup yields CDR1 SQVTM and CDR2 ANQGSEA. This CDR3 is 13 amino acids long.

This rearrangement joins TRBV6-2 or TRBV6-3 to TRBJ2-7, with TRBD2 as a possible D gene (6 bases). Trimming cost V 2 bases and J 7 bases, with 18 bases left between them. CDR1 is MNHEY, CDR2 SVGEGT, per germline. This CDR3 has 15 residues. The CDR3 DNA reads as TGTGCCAGCAGTTACCCCGCAGCGGGCCTACGGGAGCAGTACTTC. Translating it yields CASSYPAAGLREQYF.

In this sample, this clone turned up once. The J gene is TRBJ2-1, the V gene TRBV5-1; 7 bases are a match to TRBD2. This CDR3 is 17 amino acids long. Losses at the gene ends were 3 bases for V and 0 bases for J; bases not matched to a gene: 9. The V gene's germline CDR1 is SGHRS and CDR2 YFSETQ. The CDR3 loop reads CASSSISGSSSYNEQFF. CDR3 in DNA: TGCGCCAGCAGCTCCATTAGCGGGTCGAGCTCCTACAATGAGCAGTTCTTC.

The chain combines TRBV15 with TRBJ2-7, with TRBD1 identical over 8 bases. Looked up from germline, CDR1 is LNHNV and CDR2 is YYDKDF (reference sequence). The ends lost 1 base at V and 6 bases at J; junction bases unmatched: 8. The CDR3 loop spans 15 amino acids. CDR3 coding DNA: TGTGCCACCAGCAGAGCCCGGGACAGGCCGACCGAGCAGTACTTC. The encoded protein is CATSRARDRPTEQYF.

This chain uses TRBV7-3 with TRBJ1-5; TRBD1 matches 7 bases. This CDR3 is 16 amino acids long. V was pared by 9 bases and J by 0 bases, with 11 bases of the junction left unmatched. Germline loops: CDR1 SGHTA, CDR2 FQGTGA. DNA of the CDR3: TGTGCCAGACTTACAGGGGTCTTTTATAGCAATCAGCCCCAGCATTTT. Translating gives CARLTGVFYSNQPQHF. The full variable domain, its missing parts supplied by reference TRBV7-3 and TRBJ1-5, is GAGVSQTPSNKVTEKGKYVELRCDPISGHTALYWYRQSLGQGPEFLIYFQGTGAADDSGLPNDRFFAVRPEGSVSTLKIQRTERGDSAVYLCARLTGVFYSNQPQHFGDGTRLSIL.

This clone was counted ten times or more. The chain couples TRBV6-1 to TRBJ2-6; D remains unclear. The V end lost 2 bases, the J end lost 0 bases, and 8 bases lay between the germline ends. The CDR3 contains 16 residues. The germline V gene encodes CDR1 MNHNS and CDR2 SASEGT. CDR3 in amino acids: CASSELADSGANVLTF. In nucleotides, the CDR3 is TGTGCCAGCAGTGAACTGGCCGACTCTGGGGCCAACGTCCTGACTTTC.

This clone is a singleton in its sample. The chain has TRBV7-9 and TRBJ1-5; 8 bases align to TRBD1. The CDR3 has 16 residues. V was pared by 5 bases and J by 2 bases, with 8 bases of the junction left unmatched. The germline CDR1 and CDR2 sequences are SEHNR and FQNEAQ (reference sequence). This CDR3 reads CASSRIQGVGNQPQHF. In DNA, the CDR3 is TGTGCCAGCAGCCGAATACAGGGGGTTGGCAATCAGCCCCAGCATTTT.

The chain uses TRBV5-1 and TRBJ2-5; D possibly corresponds to TRBD2 (7 bases). Trimming took off 2 bases at V and 3 bases at J, with 17 bases between the two ends. This CDR3 spans 16 amino acids. Looked up from germline, CDR1 is SGHRS and CDR2 is YFSETQ. Written as DNA, the CDR3 is TGCGCCAGCAGCTTACAGGGTGCGGGGGTAGAAGAGACCCAGTACTTC. Its protein is CASSLQGAGVEETQYF.

The chain combines TRBV9 with TRBJ2-3; TRBD1 aligns across 10 bases. Germline trimming cut 0 bases from V and 4 bases from J; bases unmatched to any gene: 5. CDR1 and CDR2 from the germline V gene are SGDLS and YYNGEE. The CDR3 loop spans 16 amino acids. The CDR3 here is CASSVAGQGLADTQYF. CDR3 in DNA: TGTGCCAGCAGCGTAGCGGGACAGGGGCTCGCAGATACGCAGTATTTT.

The chain joins TRBV11-3 to TRBJ2-5; 7 nucleotides line up with TRBD2. V was pared by 5 bases and J by 5 bases, with 11 bases of the junction left unmatched. The CDR3 covers 15 residues. The V gene's germline CDR1 is SGHNT and CDR2 YENEEA. The CDR3 DNA follows: TGTGCCAGCAGCCGGAGGGAGGGCCCTCGTGAGACCCAGTACTTC. This translates into CASSRREGPRETQYF.

V and J are TRBV12-3 or TRBV12-4 and TRBJ2-7; 7 nucleotides align to TRBD2. Trimming took 3 bases from V and 6 from J; bases not matched to a gene: 5. The CDR3 loop spans 13 amino acids. CDR3 region: CASSFGTGGEQYF. CDR3 DNA sequence: TGTGCCAGCAGTTTCGGTACGGGGGGCGAGCAGTACTTC.

This clone occurred once. The chain employs TRBV24-1 and TRBJ2-2; 7 bases line up with TRBD1. This CDR3 has 14 amino acids. Trimming removed 5 bases from V and 2 bases from J; junction bases left unmatched: 1. Germline CDR1 and CDR2: KGHDR and SFDVKD. CDR3 nucleotide sequence: TGTGCCACCAGTGTAGGGGGCAACACCGGGGAGCTGTTTTTT. Translating it yields CATSVGGNTGELFF.

This chain connects TRBV5-1 to TRBJ2-7; D unclear. With 4 bases removed from V and 5 bases from J, the gap between germline ends came to 7 bases. This CDR3 region has 11 residues. Germline-derived CDR1 and CDR2 are SGHRS and YFSETQ. The CDR3 nucleotides read TGCGCCAGCAGCAATAACAACGAGCAGTACTTC. Its protein product is CASSNNNEQYF.

In its sample, this clone was seen once. The V and J genes are TRBV4-2 and TRBJ2-2; 7 bases agree with TRBD2. This CDR3 has 16 residues. Per germline, CDR1 LGHNA and CDR2 YNFKEQ. The J segment lost 7 bases and the V segment lost 1 base, leaving 9 bases of the junction unmatched. The CDR3 region is CASSQAGTTLRGELFF. Written as DNA, the CDR3 is TGTGCCAGCAGCCAAGCGGGGACTACACTCCGCGGGGAGCTGTTTTTT.

This chain links TRBV4-2 with TRBJ2-1, with 7 bases that match TRBD2. The CDR3 sequence is 13 residues long. V dropped 0 bases and J dropped 9; count of bases not matched to a gene: 2. The germline gives CDR1 LGHNA, CDR2 YNFKEQ. CDR3 bases: TGTGCCAGCAGCCAAGAGAGGGAGGGTGAGCAGTTCTTC. This translates into CASSQEREGEQFF.

This clone was counted between two and nine times. This chain links TRBV5-1 with TRBJ1-1; maybe TRBD1 (6 bases). With 4 bases removed from V and 2 bases from J, the gap between germline ends came to 15 bases. Germline-derived CDR1 and CDR2 are SGHRS and YFSETQ. The CDR3 is made up of 15 amino acids. The CDR3 DNA follows: TGCGCCAGCAGCGTAACCGGGACAACCAACACTGAAGCTTTCTTT. Its translation is CASSVTGTTNTEAFF.

This chain joins TRBV27 and TRBJ2-1; weak D call: TRBD1 (6 bases). The CDR3 is 17 amino acids. CDR1 is MNHEY, CDR2 SMNVEV, per germline (reference sequence). V lost 2 bases to trimming and J lost 8 bases, with 22 bases between them. CDR3 DNA: TGTGCCAGCAGTTTAAGAGCAAGCCGCCCAGGGGTTGATGAGCAGTTCTTC. This sequence encodes CASSLRASRPGVDEQFF.

The rearrangement uses TRBV11-2 and TRBJ2-3; a possible D gene is TRBD1 (5 bases). V lost 5 bases, J lost 6 bases, and 9 bases lay in between. The V gene's germline CDR1 is SGHAT and CDR2 FQNNGV. The CDR3 extends over 12 amino acids. The CDR3 DNA reads as TGTGCCAGCAGCCCAGCAGGGGATACGCAGTATTTT. Encoded protein: CASSPAGDTQYF.